This T cell receptor beta chain was captured by sequencing in a study of blood T cell repertoires in COVID-19. Study context: Samples came from the United States, Italy and Spain, spanning acute and convalescent COVID-19. PBMCs, B-cell-depleted T cells, or T cells were the source of the cDNA or gDNA that made up the material.

Original handling: It was from reference gene primer amplification that nucleated cell counts were estimated. Repertoires were generated with immunoSEQ multiplex PCR, while TCRdb's copy carries only in-frame clones and drops some. V and J calls and clone size follow that table, whereas D and trimming were derived from the DNA. This sample has approximately 140,000 clones, with about four fifths found just once. CDR1 is MDHEN and CDR2 is SYDVKM in the germline V gene. The CDR3 runs 15 residues. The germline V and J ends were trimmed by 3 bases and 5 bases, with 13 bases remaining between them. The J gene is TRBJ1-4, the V gene TRBV28; D not resolved. The TCR sequence derives from a human donor in a cohort sampled during active COVID-19. The sequencing input was peripheral blood. The DNA of the CDR3 is TGTGCCAGCAGTTTGTCCGACGGCGGGAATGAAAAACTGTTTTTT. Protein sequence: CASSLSDGGNEKLFF.